This T cell receptor (beta chain) was identified in a study of blood T cell repertoires in COVID-19. Original processing notes: Nucleated cell number was recorded as an estimate derived from reference gene primer amplification. Clones were sequenced by immunoSEQ multiplex PCR, and TCRdb holds only the in-frame ones, with some missing. V and J calls and clone size are those listed in that table; D and trimming were worked out from the DNA. The table includes 250,000 to 300,000 clones, approximately 85% detected once. The CDR3 is 20 residues long. Germline CDR1 SNHLY, CDR2 FYNNEI. Trimming took 7 bases from V and 0 from J; bases not matched to a gene: 16. In Cohort 3, a recovered donor had either two negative PCRs, clearance, or symptom resolution.

This clonotype originated in a woman in her fifties or sixties who had recovered from COVID-19. V usage is TRBV2 and J usage is TRBJ2-6; 9 positions agree with TRBD1. Specimen: PBMCs or T cells enriched from blood (not recorded which). CDR3 sequence: CASIAPFGQGTPSGANVLTF. The CDR3 nucleotides read TGTGCCAGCATTGCCCCTTTCGGACAGGGGACACCCTCTGGGGCCAACGTCCTGACTTTC. The full variable domain, its missing parts supplied by reference TRBV2 and TRBJ2-6, is EPEVTQTPSHQVTQMGQEVILRCVPISNHLYFYWYRQILGQKVEFLVSFYNNEISEKSEIFDDQFSVERPDGSNFTLKIRSTKLEDSAMYFCASIAPFGQGTPSGANVLTFGAGSRLTVL.